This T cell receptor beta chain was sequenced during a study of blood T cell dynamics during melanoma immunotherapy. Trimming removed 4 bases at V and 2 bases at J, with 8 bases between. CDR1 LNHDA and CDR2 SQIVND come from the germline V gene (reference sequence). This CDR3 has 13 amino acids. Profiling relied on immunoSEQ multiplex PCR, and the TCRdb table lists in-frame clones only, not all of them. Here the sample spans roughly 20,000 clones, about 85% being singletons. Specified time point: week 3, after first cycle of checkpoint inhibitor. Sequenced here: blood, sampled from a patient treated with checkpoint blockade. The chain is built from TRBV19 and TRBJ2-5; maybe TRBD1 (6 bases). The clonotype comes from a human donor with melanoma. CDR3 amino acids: CASSTGTQETQYF. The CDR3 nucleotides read TGTGCCAGTAGTACCGGGACACAAGAGACCCAGTACTTC. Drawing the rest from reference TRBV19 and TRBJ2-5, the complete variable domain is DGGITQSPKYLFRKEGQNVTLSCEQNLNHDAMYWYRQDPGQGLRLIYYSQIVNDFQKGDIAEGYSVSREKKESFPLTVTSAQKNPTAFYLCASSTGTQETQYFGPGTRLLVL.